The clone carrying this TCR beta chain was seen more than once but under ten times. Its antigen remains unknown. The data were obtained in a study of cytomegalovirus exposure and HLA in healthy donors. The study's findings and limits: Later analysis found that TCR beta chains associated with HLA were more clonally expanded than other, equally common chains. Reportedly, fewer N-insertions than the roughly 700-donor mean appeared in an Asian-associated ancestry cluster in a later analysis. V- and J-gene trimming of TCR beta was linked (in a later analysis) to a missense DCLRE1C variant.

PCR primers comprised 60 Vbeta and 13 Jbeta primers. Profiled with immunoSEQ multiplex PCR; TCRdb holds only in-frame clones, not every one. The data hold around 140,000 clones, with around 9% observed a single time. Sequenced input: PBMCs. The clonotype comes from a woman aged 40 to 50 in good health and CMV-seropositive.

CDR3 residues: CASSGRGGNTGELFF. For the CDR3, the DNA is TGTGCCAGCAGTGGGAGAGGGGGTAACACCGGGGAGCTGTTTTTT. V usage is TRBV27 and J usage is TRBJ2-2; TRBD1 is a possible D gene (6 bases). CDR3 length equals 15 residues. Between the trimmed V and J ends, which lost 5 bases and 2 bases, there was a span of 12 bases. Per germline, CDR1 MNHEY and CDR2 SMNVEV (reference sequence).